Presented here are 6 T cell receptor beta chains from one specimen sequenced in a study of T cells in Graves' hyperthyroidism and ophthalmopathy. Amplification of TCR beta CDR3 regions used RNA as the template. With the HTBI primer set, the TCR CDR3 went through a first round of RT-PCR. TCRdb re-called the multiplex PCR reads with MiXCR, one entry per CDR3 protein. Seen here are 450,000 to 650,000 distinct CDR3 sequences, 11% to 15% observed once, and the top ten hold 7% to 9%. Sequencing was carried out using blood. These receptors originate from a young woman with Graves' ophthalmopathy.

This clonotype has at least ten counts. This CDR3 reads CASSLPDSQAAFF. The CDR3 nucleotides read TGTGCCAGCAGTTTACCGGACAGTCAGGCGGCTTTCTTT. V is TRBV28 and J is TRBJ1-1, with a weak D call TRBD1 (6 bases). Per germline, CDR1 MDHEN and CDR2 SYDVKM. The V gene lost 2 bases and the J gene lost 11 bases, with 15 bases spanning the gap. This CDR3 contains 13 residues.

In this sample, this clonotype turned up many times. The chain uses TRBV6-1 and TRBJ2-5; no reliable D call. CDR1 and CDR2 (germline): MNHNS, SASEGT. V was shortened by 0 bases and J by 5 bases, with 7 bases between the two germline ends. The CDR3 runs 13 residues. The CDR3 bases are TGTGCCAGCAGTGAAGCCGGGCTGGAGACCCAGTACTTC. Its translation: CASSEAGLETQYF.

The chain uses TRBV29-1 and TRBJ2-2, with 8 positions matching TRBD1. The CDR3 has 13 amino acids. Germline V gene lookup returns CDR1 SQVTM and CDR2 ANQGSEA. V dropped 7 bases and J dropped 4; count of bases not matched to a gene: 5. Here the CDR3 reads CSASGTGTGELFF. CDR3 coding DNA: TGCAGCGCTTCAGGGACAGGCACCGGGGAGCTGTTTTTT.

This clonotype showed up many times. The CDR3 is CASSERGSYEQYF. In DNA, the CDR3 is TGTGCCAGCAGTGAAAGGGGTTCATACGAGCAGTACTTC. V and J are TRBV2 and TRBJ2-7; the D gene is possibly TRBD1 (5 bases). V was cut by 2 bases and J by 4 bases, with 9 bases left in between. The CDR3 runs 13 residues. Germline CDR1 SNHLY, CDR2 FYNNEI. Together with reference TRBV2 and TRBJ2-7, the CDR3 gives the full variable domain: EPEVTQTPSHQVTQMGQEVILRCVPISNHLYFYWYRQILGQKVEFLVSFYNNEISEKSEIFDDQFSVERPDGSNFTLKIRSTKLEDSAMYFCASSERGSYEQYFGPGTRLTVT.

The genes are TRBV28 and TRBJ2-7, with 7 bases that match TRBD2. The germline CDR1 and CDR2 sequences are MDHEN and SYDVKM. The CDR3 runs to 15 residues. V lost 6 bases to trimming and J lost 0 bases; unmatched junction nucleotides: 8. CDR3 amino acids: CASSPWGGPSYEQYF. CDR3 nucleotide sequence: TGTGCCAGCAGCCCCTGGGGGGGTCCCTCCTACGAGCAGTACTTC.

The J gene is TRBJ2-6, the V gene TRBV7-9, with D tentatively TRBD1 (6 bases). Trimming removed 5 bases at V and 0 bases at J, with 23 bases between. The germline V gene has CDR1 SEHNR and CDR2 FQNEAQ (reference sequence). The CDR3 sequence is 20 residues long. This CDR3 reads CASSPYPRDIYFSGANVLTF. CDR3 nucleotides: TGTGCCAGCAGCCCCTACCCCAGGGACATATATTTCTCTGGGGCCAACGTCCTGACTTTC.